This entry concerns a single TCR beta chain. Its specificity is unknown. RNA transcripts provided the source from which TCR beta CDR3 regions were amplified. TCR CDR3 regions were first amplified by RT-PCR with HTBI primers. Each CDR3 protein gets one entry after TCRdb re-called the multiplex PCR reads with MiXCR. The table includes 450,000 to 600,000 distinct CDR3 sequences, around 20% detected once. These data come from a study of T cells in Graves' hyperthyroidism and ophthalmopathy. Overall study results and limits: Peripheral blood also featured most of the thyroid clonotypes expanded above 0.001. In validation, the model predicted ophthalmopathy. These predictions came a median roughly 6 months before onset.

V was pared by 7 bases and J by 2 bases, with 21 bases between. This CDR3 contains 16 residues. Looked up from germline, CDR1 is SEHNR and CDR2 is FQNEAQ (reference sequence). This clonotype originated in a man between 35 and 55 years old with Graves' ophthalmopathy. The chain employs TRBV7-9 and TRBJ2-7, with D possibly being TRBD1 (7 bases). What was sequenced was blood. DNA for the CDR3: TGTGCCAGCACCGGGACAGAGACGGGACTCCCCTACGAGCAGTACTTC. As protein: CASTGTETGLPYEQYF.